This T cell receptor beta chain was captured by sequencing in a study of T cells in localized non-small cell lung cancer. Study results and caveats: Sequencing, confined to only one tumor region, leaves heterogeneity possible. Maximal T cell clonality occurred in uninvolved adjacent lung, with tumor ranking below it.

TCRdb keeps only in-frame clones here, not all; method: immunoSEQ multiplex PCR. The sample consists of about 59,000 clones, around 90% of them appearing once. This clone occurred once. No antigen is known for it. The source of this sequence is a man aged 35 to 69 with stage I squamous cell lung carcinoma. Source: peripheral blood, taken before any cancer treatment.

CDR3 amino acids: CASSFTNRDSNEKLFF. The CDR3 nucleotides read TGCGCCAGCAGCTTTACCAACCGGGACAGTAATGAAAAACTGTTTTTT. The V and J genes are TRBV5-1 and TRBJ1-4; 7 positions agree with TRBD1. Germline-derived CDR1 and CDR2 are SGHRS and YFSETQ. The length of the CDR3 is 16 residues. V was pared by 2 bases and J by 4 bases, with 8 bases of the junction left unmatched. Complete variable domain (other parts from reference TRBV5-1 and TRBJ1-4): KAGVTQTPRYLIKTRGQQVTLSCSPISGHRSVSWYQQTPGQGLQFLFEYFSETQRNKGNFPGRFSGRQFSNSRSEMNVSTLELGDSALYLCASSFTNRDSNEKLFFGSGTQLSVL.